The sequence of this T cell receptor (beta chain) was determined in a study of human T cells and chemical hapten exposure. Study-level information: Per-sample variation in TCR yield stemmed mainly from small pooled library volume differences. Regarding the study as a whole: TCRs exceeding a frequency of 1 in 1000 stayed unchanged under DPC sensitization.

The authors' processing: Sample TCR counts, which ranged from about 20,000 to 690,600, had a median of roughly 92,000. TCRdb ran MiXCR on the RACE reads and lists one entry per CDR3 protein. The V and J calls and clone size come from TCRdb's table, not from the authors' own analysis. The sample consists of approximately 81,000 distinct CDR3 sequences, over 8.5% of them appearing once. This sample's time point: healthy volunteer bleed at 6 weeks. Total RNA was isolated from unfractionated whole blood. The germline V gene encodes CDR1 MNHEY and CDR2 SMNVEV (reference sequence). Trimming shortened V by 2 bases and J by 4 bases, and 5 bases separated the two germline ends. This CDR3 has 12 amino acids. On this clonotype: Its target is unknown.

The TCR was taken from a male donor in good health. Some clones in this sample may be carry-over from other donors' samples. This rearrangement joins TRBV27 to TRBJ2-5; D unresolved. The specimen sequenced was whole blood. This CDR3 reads CASSLDRETQYF. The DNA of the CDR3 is TGTGCCAGCAGTTTAGACCGAGAGACCCAGTACTTC.